This T cell receptor beta chain came from a study of blood T cell repertoires in COVID-19. The CDR3 is 17 residues long. CDR1 and CDR2 (germline): SNHLY, FYNNEI. V lost 5 bases and J 6 bases, leaving 25 bases between the germline ends. In the original analysis: From reference gene primer amplification, estimates of nucleated cell counts were derived. Clones were read by immunoSEQ multiplex PCR, and TCRdb kept only the in-frame ones, dropping some. V and J calls and clone size are given by that table; D and trimming were obtained from the DNA. The data contain about 310,000 clones, nearly 90% of them singletons. Only one count was recorded for this clone.

V and J are TRBV2 and TRBJ1-2; D might be TRBD1 (6 bases). Sequenced input: peripheral blood. The receptor's source is a woman aged 40 to 50 with COVID-19, enrolled during active disease. Here the CDR3 reads CASSPFVGGARSHGYTF. DNA of the CDR3: TGTGCCAGCAGTCCTTTCGTTGGGGGGGCCCGAAGTCATGGCTACACCTTC.